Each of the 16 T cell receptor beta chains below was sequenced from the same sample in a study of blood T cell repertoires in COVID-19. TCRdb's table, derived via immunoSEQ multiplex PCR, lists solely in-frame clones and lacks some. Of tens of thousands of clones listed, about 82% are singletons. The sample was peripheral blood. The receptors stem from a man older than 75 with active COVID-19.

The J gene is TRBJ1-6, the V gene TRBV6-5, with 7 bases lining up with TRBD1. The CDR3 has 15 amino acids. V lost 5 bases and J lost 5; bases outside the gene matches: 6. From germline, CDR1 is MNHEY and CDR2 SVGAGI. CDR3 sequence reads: CASSRTGLNNSPLHF. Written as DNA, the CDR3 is TGTGCCAGCAGTCGGACAGGACTAAATAATTCACCCCTCCACTTT.

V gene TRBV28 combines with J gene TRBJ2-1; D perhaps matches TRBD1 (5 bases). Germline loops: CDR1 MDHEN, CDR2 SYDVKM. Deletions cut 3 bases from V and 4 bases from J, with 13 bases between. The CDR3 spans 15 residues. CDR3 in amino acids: CASSLGQGGYNEQFF. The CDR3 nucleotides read TGTGCCAGCAGTTTGGGTCAGGGTGGTTACAATGAGCAGTTCTTC.

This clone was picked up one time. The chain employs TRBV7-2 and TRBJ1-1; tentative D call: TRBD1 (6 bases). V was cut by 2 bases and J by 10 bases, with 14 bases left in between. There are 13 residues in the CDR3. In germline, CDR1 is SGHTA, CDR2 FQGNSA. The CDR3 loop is CASSLRGGDGAFF. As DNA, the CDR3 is TGTGCCAGCAGCTTAAGGGGGGGCGACGGAGCTTTCTTT.

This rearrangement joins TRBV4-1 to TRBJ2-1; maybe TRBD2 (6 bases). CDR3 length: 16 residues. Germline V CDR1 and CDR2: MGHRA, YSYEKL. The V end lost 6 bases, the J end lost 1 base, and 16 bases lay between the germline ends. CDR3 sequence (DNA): TGCGCCAGCAGAGACACCTACGGGAGATCCTACAATGAGCAGTTCTTC. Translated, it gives CASRDTYGRSYNEQFF.

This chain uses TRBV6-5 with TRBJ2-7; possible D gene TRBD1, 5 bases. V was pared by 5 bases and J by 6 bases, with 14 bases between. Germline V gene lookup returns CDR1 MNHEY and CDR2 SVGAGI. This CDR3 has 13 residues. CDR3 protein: CASSIQHRTEQYF. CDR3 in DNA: TGTGCCAGCAGTATCCAGCACAGGACCGAGCAGTACTTC.

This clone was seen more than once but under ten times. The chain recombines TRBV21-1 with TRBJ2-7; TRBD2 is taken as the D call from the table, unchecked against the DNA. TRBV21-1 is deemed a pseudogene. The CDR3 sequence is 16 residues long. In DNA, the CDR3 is TGTGCCAGCATCGAGCGAGAGGGTCCTTATTTGGACGAGCAGTACTTC. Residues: CASIEREGPYLDEQYF.

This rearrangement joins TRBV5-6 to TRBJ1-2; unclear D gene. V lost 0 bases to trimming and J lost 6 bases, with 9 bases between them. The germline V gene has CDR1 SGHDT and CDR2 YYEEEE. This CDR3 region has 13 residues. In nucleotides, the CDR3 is TGTGCCAGCAGCTTGGCCGTTACGGATGGCTACACCTTC. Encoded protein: CASSLAVTDGYTF.

As DNA, the CDR3 is TGTGCCTGGAGTGCACAGCGGGTTGGGTCTAGCAATCAGCCCCAGCATTTT. Translation: CAWSAQRVGSSNQPQHF. The genes are TRBV30 and TRBJ1-5; D gene ambiguous. V was clipped by 1 base and J by 0 bases, with 16 bases between them. Germline V gene lookup returns CDR1 GTSNPN and CDR2 SVGIG (reference sequence). The CDR3 contains 17 residues. Looking up the rest from reference TRBV30 and TRBJ1-5 gives the full variable domain: SQTIHQWPATLVQPVGSPLSLECTVEGTSNPNLYWYRQAAGRGLQLLFYSVGIGQISSEVPQNLSASRPQDRQFILSSKKLLLSDSGFYLCAWSAQRVGSSNQPQHFGDGTRLSIL.

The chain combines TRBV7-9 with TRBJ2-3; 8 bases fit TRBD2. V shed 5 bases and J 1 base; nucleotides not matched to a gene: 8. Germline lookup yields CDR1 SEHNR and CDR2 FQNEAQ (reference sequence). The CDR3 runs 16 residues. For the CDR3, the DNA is TGTGCCAGCAGCCTCGATACTAGCGGCCGCACAGATACGCAGTATTTT. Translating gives CASSLDTSGRTDTQYF.

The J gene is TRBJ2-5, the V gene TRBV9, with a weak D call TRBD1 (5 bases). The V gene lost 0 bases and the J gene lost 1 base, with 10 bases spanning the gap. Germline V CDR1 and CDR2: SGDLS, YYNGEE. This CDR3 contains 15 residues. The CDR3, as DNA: TGTGCCAGCAGCGTAGCTGCAGGGCTCCAAGAGACCCAGTACTTC. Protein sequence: CASSVAAGLQETQYF.

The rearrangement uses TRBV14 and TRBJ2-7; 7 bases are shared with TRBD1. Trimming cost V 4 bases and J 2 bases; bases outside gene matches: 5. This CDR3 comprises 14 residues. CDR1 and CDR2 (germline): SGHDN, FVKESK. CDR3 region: CASSPYRGAYEQYF. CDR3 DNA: TGTGCCAGCAGCCCTTACAGGGGAGCCTACGAGCAGTACTTC.

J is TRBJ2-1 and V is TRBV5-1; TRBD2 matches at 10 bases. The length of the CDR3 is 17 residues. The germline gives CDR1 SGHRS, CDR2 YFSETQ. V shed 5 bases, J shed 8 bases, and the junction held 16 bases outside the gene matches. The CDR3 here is CASREGLRASGRYEQFF. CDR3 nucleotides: TGCGCCAGCAGGGAGGGGTTGAGGGCTAGCGGGAGATATGAGCAGTTCTTC.

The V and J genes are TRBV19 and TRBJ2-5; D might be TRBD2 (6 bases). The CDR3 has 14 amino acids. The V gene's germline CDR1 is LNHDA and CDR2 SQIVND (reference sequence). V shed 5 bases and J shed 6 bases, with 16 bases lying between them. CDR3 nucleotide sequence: TGTGCCAGTAGTCGGGAACCGGGAGCGAAGACCCAGTACTTC. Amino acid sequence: CASSREPGAKTQYF.

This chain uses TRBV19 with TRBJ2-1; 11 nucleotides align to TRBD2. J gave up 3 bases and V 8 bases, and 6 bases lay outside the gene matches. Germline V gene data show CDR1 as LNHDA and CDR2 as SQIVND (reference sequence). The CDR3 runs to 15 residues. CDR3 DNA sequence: TGTGCCAGTGCTAAACTAGCGGGAGTCTACAATGAGCAGTTCTTC. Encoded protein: CASAKLAGVYNEQFF.

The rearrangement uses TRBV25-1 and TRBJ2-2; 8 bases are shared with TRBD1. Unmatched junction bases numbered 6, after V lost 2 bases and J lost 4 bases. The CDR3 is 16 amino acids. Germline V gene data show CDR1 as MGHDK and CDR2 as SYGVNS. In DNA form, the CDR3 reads TGTGCCAGCAGTGAACCCGCTGGACAGGGCACCGGGGAGCTGTTTTTT. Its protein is CASSEPAGQGTGELFF.

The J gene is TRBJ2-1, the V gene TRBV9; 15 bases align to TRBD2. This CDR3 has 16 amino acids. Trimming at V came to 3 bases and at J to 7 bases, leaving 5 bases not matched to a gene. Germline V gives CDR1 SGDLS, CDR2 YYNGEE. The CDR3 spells CASSAVGTSGRNEQFF. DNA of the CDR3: TGTGCCAGCAGCGCGGTCGGGACTAGCGGGAGGAATGAGCAGTTCTTC.